This T cell receptor (beta chain) originates from a study of human T cells and chemical hapten exposure. Across the whole study: Once 0.01% DPC had been applied to the upper back by patch test, readings were taken at 6 days.

The time point here: pre-sensitization, week 0. Treatment specified: therapeutic diphenylcyclopropenone sensitization with weekly scalp DPC. The germline V gene encodes CDR1 SGHAT and CDR2 FQNNGV. V dropped 5 bases and J dropped 4; count of bases not matched to a gene: 7. This CDR3 is 14 amino acids long. Source study methods: The median was around 100,000 TCRs per sample, ranging roughly 20,000 to 690,600. Each CDR3 protein gets one entry after TCRdb re-called the RACE reads with MiXCR. TCRdb, rather than the study authors, made the V and J calls. The table has about 98,000 distinct CDR3 sequences, less than 14% seen once.

Specimen: whole blood, collected in connection with sensitization to the hapten diphenylcyclopropenone (DPC). The clonotype comes from a woman aged 60-70 years with alopecia areata. Some clones in this sample may be carry-over from other donors' samples. The chain is built from TRBV11-2 and TRBJ2-7, with 8 bases aligning to TRBD1. The CDR3, as DNA: TGTGCCAGCAGCAGCAGGGGGCGGATATACGAGCAGTACTTC. It is translated as CASSSRGRIYEQYF.